This passage covers 21 T cell receptor beta chains from one sample sequenced in a study of T cells after posttransplantation cyclophosphamide. Sequenced by immunoSEQ multiplex PCR; TCRdb stores in-frame clones only, minus some. The sample lists 7,500 to 9,500 clones, 89% occurring once. Input material: memory CD4+ T cells sorted from PBMCs. Receptors were obtained from a woman aged 55-69 years in good health, CMV-negative, and a related stem cell transplant donor.

In this sample, this clone turned up a few times. The chain is built from TRBV19 and TRBJ1-4, with TRBD1 matching 7 bases. Trimming at V came to 5 bases and at J to 4 bases, leaving 7 bases not matched to a gene. This CDR3 is built from 15 residues. Germline V CDR1 and CDR2: LNHDA, SQIVND (reference sequence). For the CDR3, the DNA is TGTGCCAGTAGTGCCGGACAGGCTAATAATGAAAAACTGTTTTTT. It specifies CASSAGQANNEKLFF.

The J gene is TRBJ1-5, the V gene TRBV2, with TRBD1 matching over 7 bases. This CDR3 is 13 amino acids long. Trimming took 4 bases from V and 5 from J; bases not matched to a gene: 2. Germline V gives CDR1 SNHLY, CDR2 FYNNEI. Here the CDR3 DNA reads TGTGCCAGCAGTGGGGACAGCGATCAGCCCCAGCATTTT. Protein: CASSGDSDQPQHF.

The chain combines TRBV29-1 with TRBJ2-4; 10 bases are shared with TRBD2. Trimming removed 7 bases from V and 7 bases from J; junction bases left unmatched: 7. The CDR3 has 13 amino acids. The germline CDR1 and CDR2 sequences are SQVTM and ANQGSEA. The CDR3 sequence: CSAESGRGNIQYF. The CDR3 DNA follows: TGCAGCGCCGAGAGCGGGAGGGGGAACATTCAGTACTTC.

CDR3 sequence reads: CASWRQGAFEKLFF. DNA for the CDR3: TGTGCCAGCTGGAGACAGGGGGCCTTCGAAAAACTGTTTTTT. The chain has TRBV2 and TRBJ1-4, with 10 bases lining up with TRBD1. The ends lost 8 bases at V and 8 bases at J; junction bases unmatched: 8. Germline-derived CDR1 and CDR2 are SNHLY and FYNNEI. The CDR3 extends over 14 amino acids.

This chain links TRBV29-1 with TRBJ2-1; 13 nucleotides align to TRBD2. With V trimmed by 7 bases and J by 7 bases, 13 bases remained unmatched. The CDR3 is 16 residues long. Germline lookup yields CDR1 SQVTM and CDR2 ANQGSEA. The CDR3, as DNA: TGCAGCGCCGAGGGACTAGCGGGGTTACTGGGGAATGAGCAGTTCTTC. This sequence encodes CSAEGLAGLLGNEQFF.

The chain joins TRBV5-1 to TRBJ1-4, with a possible D match to TRBD1 (5 bases). From germline, CDR1 is SGHRS and CDR2 YFSETQ. Trimming stripped 3 bases from V and 8 bases from J, with 14 bases between. The CDR3 covers 14 residues. The CDR3 DNA follows: TGCGCCAGCAGCTCCCGGACGGAGGGGGAAAAACTGTTTTTT. Its protein product is CASSSRTEGEKLFF.

This clone was counted a few times. The chain combines TRBV25-1 with TRBJ2-5, with 7 bases fitting TRBD2. CDR1 and CDR2 (germline): MGHDK, SYGVNS. The CDR3 contains 13 residues. The V gene end was trimmed by 4 bases and the J gene end by 4 bases; junction bases not matched to a gene: 3. CDR3 region: CASSGGGRETQYF. The CDR3 DNA is TGTGCCAGCAGTGGGGGGGGGAGAGAGACCCAGTACTTC.

The count of this clone is one. The V and J genes are TRBV28 and TRBJ1-5; D gene uncertain. Trimming shortened V by 3 bases and J by 1 base, and 10 bases separated the two germline ends. There are 15 residues in the CDR3. Germline CDR1 MDHEN, CDR2 SYDVKM. CDR3 nucleotide sequence: TGTGCCAGCAGTTTGAGAGGGATCAGCAATCAGCCCCAGCATTTT. Protein: CASSLRGISNQPQHF.

CDR3 bases: TGCGCCAGCAGCCTCACAACGGGTTCCCGAATGTGGCAGTATTTT. Encoded protein: CASSLTTGSRMWQYF. The chain is built from TRBV4-1 and TRBJ2-3, with D hard to call. Germline V CDR1 and CDR2: MGHRA, YSYEKL. V lost 4 bases, J lost 11 bases, and 22 bases lay in between. CDR3 length: 15 residues.

The chain links TRBV7-9 to TRBJ2-1; 9 bases fit TRBD2. V dropped 5 bases and J dropped 3; count of bases not matched to a gene: 5. The CDR3 is 15 residues long. Germline CDR1 SEHNR, CDR2 FQNEAQ (reference sequence). This CDR3 is CASSTGTSFYNEQFF. DNA of the CDR3: TGTGCCAGCAGCACCGGGACTAGCTTCTACAATGAGCAGTTCTTC.

The sample holds one count of this clone. The V gene is TRBV10-2, the J gene TRBJ2-2; 8 positions agree with TRBD1. The trim removed 7 bases at V and 5 bases at J, leaving 9 bases unmatched. Germline lookup yields CDR1 WSHSY and CDR2 SAAADI. The CDR3 extends over 15 amino acids. The CDR3 DNA sequence: TGCGCCAGCACTTCAGGGGGCCTCTGGACCGGGGAGCTGTTTTTT. It is translated as CASTSGGLWTGELFF.

In the case of this clone: The junction shows a germline mismatch at one end, possibly a read error. This chain joins TRBV7-6 and TRBJ2-2; D not resolved. The length of the CDR3 is 14 residues. Germline values: CDR1 SGHVS, CDR2 FNYEAQ. The CDR3: CASSFGPSTRELFF. In DNA form, the CDR3 reads TGTGCCAGCAGCTTTGGGCCTTCCACCAGGGAGCTGTTTTTT.

As concerns this clone: A junction boundary mismatches the germline segment, possibly from a read error. In the same sample, other DNA sequences code for this CDR3. CDR3 sequence (DNA): TGCGCCAGCAGGACAGGGACAGAAAATTCCCCCCTCCACTTT. It translates to CASRTGTENSPLHF. This chain joins TRBV5-1 and TRBJ1-6; 7 bases fit TRBD1. In germline, CDR1 is SGHRS, CDR2 YFSETQ. There are 14 residues in the CDR3.

The genes are TRBV5-5 and TRBJ1-4; 9 bases are shared with TRBD1. This CDR3 has 17 residues. CDR1 and CDR2 (germline): SGHKS, YYEKEE (reference sequence). V was clipped by 1 base and J by 6 bases; unmatched bases: 10. The CDR3 DNA sequence: TGTGCCAGCAGCTTGAAGTTGGACAGGGGATTCCATGAAAAACTGTTTTTT. It codes for CASSLKLDRGFHEKLFF.

The chain links TRBV6-5 to TRBJ1-6; no definite D call. The CDR3 contains 12 residues. Trimming took off 4 bases at V and 5 bases at J, with 3 bases between the two ends. The V gene's germline CDR1 is MNHEY and CDR2 SVGAGI. CDR3: CASSSNNSPLHF. The CDR3, as DNA: TGTGCCAGCAGTTCAAATAATTCACCCCTCCACTTT.

V is TRBV7-8 and J is TRBJ1-1, with D possibly being TRBD1 (5 bases). Germline lookup yields CDR1 SGHVS and CDR2 FQNEAQ. The CDR3 extends over 15 amino acids. V dropped 5 bases and J dropped 5 bases, with 18 bases sitting between them. The CDR3 DNA follows: TGTGCCAGCAGCCCCTCTTCGGGGGTGGGTACTGAAGCTTTCTTT. It is translated as CASSPSSGVGTEAFF.

The genes are TRBV28 and TRBJ1-2; tentatively, D is TRBD1 (5 bases). V was shortened by 6 bases and J by 4 bases, with 12 bases between the two germline ends. Per germline, CDR1 MDHEN and CDR2 SYDVKM. The CDR3 consists of 13 residues. The CDR3, as DNA: TGTGCCAGCAGCCGACAGCTAACCTATGGCTACACCTTC. This translates into CASSRQLTYGYTF.

The rearrangement uses TRBV5-6 and TRBJ2-1; D is possibly TRBD1 (6 bases). CDR1 and CDR2 (germline): SGHDT, YYEEEE. CDR3 size: 15 residues. Trimming removed 3 bases at V and 4 bases at J, with 14 bases between. The CDR3 DNA is TGTGCCAGCAGCTGGGGCAACACAGGGTACAATGAGCAGTTCTTC. This translates into CASSWGNTGYNEQFF.

The chain employs TRBV7-6 and TRBJ2-1; TRBD1 matches at 7 bases. CDR1 SGHVS and CDR2 FNYEAQ come from the germline V gene. Germline trimming cut 0 bases from V and 6 bases from J; bases unmatched to any gene: 2. This CDR3 contains 14 residues. The CDR3 region has the DNA TGTGCCAGCAGCTTAGCGGGACAGCCCAATGAGCAGTTCTTC. As protein: CASSLAGQPNEQFF.

The chain is built from TRBV21-1 and TRBJ2-1; TRBD2 reflects the table's D call only, with no check against the DNA. TRBV21-1 is an annotated pseudogene. The CDR3 extends over 14 amino acids. The CDR3 spells CASSQRRERGEQFF. The CDR3 DNA sequence: TGTGCCAGCTCCCAAAGGCGGGAGCGGGGTGAGCAGTTCTTC.

The CDR3 DNA follows: TGTGCCAGCTCCCAGGGGTTCACTGAAGCTTTCTTT. Its translation is CASSQGFTEAFF. This chain joins TRBV19 and TRBJ1-1; tentatively, D is TRBD1 (6 bases). The germline V and J ends were trimmed by 9 bases and 4 bases, with 12 bases remaining between them. The CDR3 consists of 12 residues. The germline V gene has CDR1 LNHDA and CDR2 SQIVND (reference sequence).